The 24 T cell receptor beta chains reported below all come from one sample, sequenced in a study of radiation and T cells in renal cell carcinoma. The treatment denotes: 15 Gy SBRT to primary tumor, nephrectomy 4 weeks later. Profiled with immunoSEQ multiplex PCR; TCRdb holds only in-frame clones, not every one. The sample shows 22,000 or so clones, around 47% of them seen only once. Here the sequenced sample was tumor tissue, taken from a patient whose treatment included radiotherapy and nephrectomy. These receptors were collected from a woman aged 45-65 years with renal cell carcinoma.

The rearrangement uses TRBV29-1 and TRBJ1-2; the match to TRBD1 covers 9 bases. The ends lost 0 bases at V and 4 bases at J; junction bases unmatched: 12. CDR3 size: 17 residues. The germline V gene has CDR1 SQVTM and CDR2 ANQGSEA. The CDR3 nucleotides are TGCAGCGTTGAAGACATGAGACAGGGGGACCTGGGCTATGGCTACACCTTC. As protein: CSVEDMRQGDLGYGYTF.

The V gene is TRBV9, the J gene TRBJ2-3, with 11 bases aligning to TRBD2. The ends lost 2 bases at V and 7 bases at J; junction bases unmatched: 6. The CDR3 sequence is 15 residues long. Germline CDR1 SGDLS, CDR2 YYNGEE. The CDR3 DNA reads as TGTGCCAGCAGCGTCACTAGCGGGGGCCTAAATACGCAGTATTTT. It encodes CASSVTSGGLNTQYF.

In its sample, this clone is medium-sized. V usage is TRBV7-9 and J usage is TRBJ2-3, with 7 bases aligning to TRBD1. The germline gives CDR1 SEHNR, CDR2 FQNEAQ (reference sequence). J lost 2 bases, V lost 5 bases, and 4 bases had no gene match. The CDR3 has 14 residues. Here the CDR3 reads CASSPGTATDTQYF. The CDR3 DNA follows: TGTGCCAGCAGCCCAGGGACAGCCACAGATACGCAGTATTTT.

The rearrangement uses TRBV7-8 and TRBJ1-4; D is unclear. CDR1 and CDR2 (germline): SGHVS, FQNEAQ. V was trimmed by 3 bases and J by 7 bases, leaving 12 bases between them. The CDR3 has 14 amino acids. The CDR3 sequence: CASSFSGELEKLFF. The CDR3 bases are TGTGCCAGCAGCTTTTCCGGGGAACTTGAAAAACTGTTTTTT.

At least ten counts were recorded for this clone. The same CDR3 also results from other DNA sequences found in this sample. J is TRBJ2-7 and V is TRBV4-1; D ambiguous. Germline CDR1 and CDR2: MGHRA and YSYEKL. This CDR3 comprises 14 residues. V lost 0 bases, J lost 1 base, and 7 bases lay in between. This CDR3 is CASSQDIGSYEQYF. The CDR3 nucleotides are TGCGCCAGCAGCCAAGATATCGGTTCCTACGAGCAGTACTTC.

The genes are TRBV14 and TRBJ1-2; perhaps TRBD1 as D (5 bases). Between the trimmed V and J ends, which lost 0 bases and 6 bases, there was a span of 17 bases. From germline, CDR1 is SGHDN and CDR2 FVKESK. This CDR3 region has 16 residues. This chain's CDR3 is CASSQEESGTNDGYTF. The CDR3 coding sequence is TGTGCCAGCAGCCAAGAAGAGTCAGGGACGAATGATGGCTACACCTTC.

This clone has only one observation. J is TRBJ1-6 and V is TRBV30; no clear D. The CDR3 totals 13 residues. Germline assignment: CDR1 GTSNPN and CDR2 SVGIG (reference sequence). V was trimmed by 2 bases and J by 7 bases, leaving 9 bases between them. The CDR3 region is CAWSNLPNSPLHF. As DNA, the CDR3 is TGTGCCTGGAGTAACCTGCCGAATTCACCCCTCCACTTT. Together with reference TRBV30 and TRBJ1-6, the CDR3 gives the full variable domain: SQTIHQWPATLVQPVGSPLSLECTVEGTSNPNLYWYRQAAGRGLQLLFYSVGIGQISSEVPQNLSASRPQDRQFILSSKKLLLSDSGFYLCAWSNLPNSPLHFGNGTRLTVT.

V usage is TRBV2 and J usage is TRBJ2-2; D is uncertain. This CDR3 has 12 amino acids. Germline V gene data show CDR1 as SNHLY and CDR2 as FYNNEI. V lost 6 bases and J lost 7, with 9 bases in between. For the CDR3, the DNA is TGTGCCAGCAGCTTCTCTATCGGGGAGCTGTTTTTT. It yields the protein CASSFSIGELFF.

V is TRBV7-9 and J is TRBJ1-1, with D possibly matching TRBD1 (5 bases). The CDR3 is 15 residues long. V was pared by 4 bases and J by 6 bases, with 18 bases between. Germline loops: CDR1 SEHNR, CDR2 FQNEAQ (reference sequence). The CDR3 here is CASSYHWGEGAEAFF. The CDR3 nucleotides are TGTGCCAGCAGCTACCACTGGGGGGAAGGCGCTGAAGCTTTCTTT.

This chain joins TRBV7-2 and TRBJ2-7; D is uncertain. Germline V gene lookup returns CDR1 SGHTA and CDR2 FQGNSA. CDR3 length: 12 residues. V shed 2 bases and J shed 6 bases, with 8 bases lying between them. The CDR3 protein is CASSLRPPEQYF. CDR3 DNA sequence: TGTGCCAGCAGCTTACGACCTCCCGAGCAGTACTTC.

This sequence joins TRBV20-1 and TRBJ1-1; perhaps TRBD1 as D (6 bases). Germline V gene sequence: CDR1 DFQATT, CDR2 SNEGSKA (reference sequence). The CDR3 is 11 residues long. The CDR3: CRGTSRTEAFF. CDR3 sequence (DNA): TGCAGAGGGACAAGTCGCACTGAAGCTTTCTTT.

On this clone itself: Other DNA sequences of this sample code for an identical CDR3. V and J are TRBV5-1 and TRBJ2-1; either TRBD1 or TRBD2 may fit D (5 bases each). The CDR3 is made up of 16 amino acids. CDR1 and CDR2 from the germline V gene are SGHRS and YFSETQ. V dropped 0 bases and J dropped 0 bases, with 10 bases sitting between them. The CDR3 protein is CASSLESGSSYNEQFF. CDR3 coding DNA: TGCGCCAGCAGCTTGGAGTCAGGGAGCTCCTACAATGAGCAGTTCTTC. The full variable domain, rest sourced from reference TRBV5-1 and TRBJ2-1, is KAGVTQTPRYLIKTRGQQVTLSCSPISGHRSVSWYQQTPGQGLQFLFEYFSETQRNKGNFPGRFSGRQFSNSRSEMNVSTLELGDSALYLCASSLESGSSYNEQFFGPGTRLTVL.

This chain joins TRBV12-5 and TRBJ2-7; D remains unclear. V was shortened by 2 bases and J by 2 bases, with 13 bases between the two germline ends. The CDR3 runs to 15 residues. Germline loops: CDR1 LGHNT, CDR2 FRNRAP. CDR3 amino acids: CASGLTERYPYEQYF. The DNA of the CDR3 is TGTGCTAGTGGTTTGACAGAGCGCTATCCCTACGAGCAGTACTTC.

V and J are TRBV9 and TRBJ1-2; tentatively, D is TRBD1 (5 bases). Looked up from germline, CDR1 is SGDLS and CDR2 is YYNGEE. V lost 3 bases, J lost 1 base, and 19 bases lay in between. CDR3 length: 17 amino acids. DNA for the CDR3: TGTGCCAGCAGCGCCCATGAGGGGCCGTACAATAACTATGGCTACACCTTC. Its translation is CASSAHEGPYNNYGYTF.

J is TRBJ1-2 and V is TRBV13; TRBD1 matches 8 bases. J lost 7 bases, V lost 5 bases, and 9 bases had no gene match. The CDR3 is 14 amino acids. Germline values: CDR1 PRHDT, CDR2 FYEKMQ (reference sequence). CDR3: CASSEDRGAGGYTF. The CDR3 nucleotides are TGTGCCAGCAGCGAAGACAGGGGAGCGGGTGGCTACACCTTC. Based on the CDR3 plus reference TRBV13 and TRBJ1-2, the full variable domain is AAGVIQSPRHLIKEKRETATLKCYPIPRHDTVYWYQQGPGQDPQFLISFYEKMQSDKGSIPDRFSAQQFSDYHSELNMSSLELGDSALYFCASSEDRGAGGYTFGSGTRLTVV.

The chain employs TRBV29-1 and TRBJ2-5; D may correspond to TRBD1 or TRBD2 (5 bases each). Germline CDR1 reads SQVTM; CDR2 reads ANQGSEA. Trimming shortened V by 8 bases and J by 5 bases, and 15 bases separated the two germline ends. The CDR3 is 12 residues long. The CDR3 bases are TGCAGCTCTCGGGGCAGCCTTGAGACCCAGTACTTC. Protein sequence: CSSRGSLETQYF.

This CDR3 reads CASSLQGTENTEAFF. The DNA for the CDR3 is TGCGCCAGCAGCTTGCAGGGGACCGAGAACACTGAAGCTTTCTTT. The chain has TRBV5-1 and TRBJ1-1, with D perhaps TRBD1 (6 bases). In germline, CDR1 is SGHRS, CDR2 YFSETQ. V gave up 1 base and J gave up 1 base, with 11 bases separating them. CDR3 size: 15 residues. Combining the CDR3 with reference TRBV5-1 and TRBJ1-1 gives the whole variable domain KAGVTQTPRYLIKTRGQQVTLSCSPISGHRSVSWYQQTPGQGLQFLFEYFSETQRNKGNFPGRFSGRQFSNSRSEMNVSTLELGDSALYLCASSLQGTENTEAFFGQGTRLTVV.

In this sample, this clone turned up once. This chain joins TRBV6-1 and TRBJ2-3; possible D gene TRBD2, 7 bases. V was cut by 0 bases and J by 4 bases, with 11 bases left in between. The CDR3 spans 15 residues. The germline V gene encodes CDR1 MNHNS and CDR2 SASEGT. CDR3 loop: CASSEAEGGPDTQYF. The CDR3 nucleotides are TGTGCCAGCAGTGAAGCAGAGGGGGGGCCAGATACGCAGTATTTT.

Many counts were recorded for this clone. The chain recombines TRBV6-1 with TRBJ2-7, with TRBD2 matching over 9 bases. Germline V gene lookup returns CDR1 MNHNS and CDR2 SASEGT. CDR3 length: 15 residues. V was clipped by 2 bases and J by 4 bases; unmatched bases: 6. CDR3 loop: CASSEFSGGVYEQYF. The DNA for the CDR3 is TGTGCCAGCAGTGAATTTAGCGGGGGAGTATACGAGCAGTACTTC.

The rearrangement uses TRBV7-2 and TRBJ2-7; 10 bases are shared with TRBD2. This CDR3 comprises 16 residues. V gave up 3 bases and J gave up 2 bases; unmatched junction bases: 7. Germline CDR1 SGHTA, CDR2 FQGNSA. In DNA form, the CDR3 reads TGTGCCAGCAGCTTCCTTAGCCTAGCGGGGGCCTACGAGCAGTACTTC. It yields the protein CASSFLSLAGAYEQYF.

This clone appeared a single time. The chain joins TRBV18 to TRBJ2-7; D is possibly TRBD2 (6 bases). The CDR3 is 14 amino acids. With 6 bases removed from V and 2 bases from J, the gap between germline ends came to 14 bases. Germline V gives CDR1 KGHSH, CDR2 LQKENI. The CDR3 DNA follows: TGTGCCAGCTCCCACGGGACTGAGGCCTACGAGCAGTACTTC. Residues: CASSHGTEAYEQYF.

The V and J genes are TRBV7-2 and TRBJ1-2; 8 bases fit TRBD1. The CDR3 length is 16 residues. The germline V gene has CDR1 SGHTA and CDR2 FQGNSA. V lost 4 bases to trimming and J lost 1 base; unmatched junction nucleotides: 8. The chain's CDR3 is CASSSPTGVVNYGYTF. The CDR3 DNA is TGTGCCAGCAGCTCCCCGACAGGGGTGGTTAACTATGGCTACACCTTC. The variable domain in full, with the rest retrieved from reference TRBV7-2 and TRBJ1-2, is GAGVSQSPSNKVTEKGKDVELRCDPISGHTALYWYRQSLGQGLEFLIYFQGNSAPDKSGLPSDRFSAERTGGSVSTLTIQRTQQEDSAVYLCASSSPTGVVNYGYTFGSGTRLTVV.

In its sample, this clone was seen a few times. The V gene is TRBV4-3, the J gene TRBJ2-1, with 7 bases identical to TRBD2. From germline, CDR1 is LGHNA and CDR2 YSLEER. Trimming at V came to 0 bases and at J to 2 bases, leaving 1 base not matched to a gene. The CDR3 length is 15 residues. CDR3 amino acids: CASSQEGGTYNEQFF. The CDR3 region has the DNA TGCGCCAGCAGCCAAGAGGGAGGGACCTACAATGAGCAGTTCTTC.

This rearrangement joins TRBV5-1 to TRBJ2-6; 7 nucleotides match TRBD1. The junction had 9 bases not matched to a gene; V was cut back by 3 bases and J by 0 bases. The V gene's germline CDR1 is SGHRS and CDR2 YFSETQ. The CDR3 is made up of 18 amino acids. The CDR3 region is CASSSRTGTSSGANVLTF. The CDR3 nucleotides read TGCGCCAGCAGCTCAAGGACAGGAACAAGCTCTGGGGCCAACGTCCTGACTTTC.